This TCR beta chain was sequenced for a study of beta chain features in type 1 diabetes (dated by TCRdb to the late 2010s). For context, the study as a whole: Mean age, gender distribution, total cell number and subset yield did not differ between patients and healthy donors. A total of approximately 100 million sorted cells were examined across all samples, and the number of cells per subset was strongly correlated with RNA yield. In the study, TCRB repertoires of sorted circulating CD4+ T cell subsets from recently diagnosed type 1 diabetes patients were compared with those of matched healthy donors. Whereas all 30 or so donors provided naive and central memory subsets, regulatory and stem cell-like memory subsets were isolated from just 8 patients and about 8 healthy donors. The full study reports these points: Because cDNA was sequenced instead of genomic DNA, highly expressing activated cells could be over-represented, though the groups showed no difference in activation or CD3 levels. Naive, central memory and regulatory TCRB repertoires appeared more similar among patients than among healthy donors. Because small numbers of individuals were included in the HLA sub-analyses, any influence of HLA type on TCRB rearrangement was left unresolved. A moderate but significant shortening of TCRB CDR3 length was observed in type 1 diabetes patients in all four CD4+ subsets. At VDJ recombination sites, type 1 diabetes patients had fewer insertions and more deleted nucleotides, which implies abnormalities in thymic rearrangement. PCR might favor shorter templates, but patient and control samples were amplified and corrected together, so any skew would affect both groups equally.

Each donor gave one peripheral blood draw, about 110 mL on average, collected into heparinised tubes. A BD FACSAria II was used to sort naive, central memory, regulatory and stem cell-like memory CD4+ T cells with a panel that included CD45RO, CCR7, CD25, CD127, CD95 and CD27. Purity was above 98% for every sorted population. PBMCs were isolated right away by Lymphoprep density gradient centrifugation and were stained directly, without culture. So that batch effects would be minimized, each experiment stained and sorted samples in pairs, pairing one healthy donor with one patient. The High Capacity cDNA Reverse Transcription Kit was used to reverse transcribe all of the isolated RNA, meaning that expressed TCRB transcripts were what got sequenced. Deep immunoSEQ sequencing was applied to naive, central memory and regulatory T cell samples, giving an average of roughly 3.6 million total reads per sample. Sorted cells were lysed in RLT buffer, and RNA was extracted using DNase-treated RNeasy Micro or Mini kits according to cell number. To prevent cross-contamination, each cell subset was processed individually, whereas patient and healthy donor samples were processed jointly. Using the immunoSEQ multiplex PCR, TCRB sequences were amplified from cDNA into 87-bp fragments spanning the CDR3 region. Amplicons were sequenced on the Illumina HiSeq platform. As for the authors' bioinformatics: Synthetic template baselines were used to correct PCR bias computationally, reads within Hamming distance 2 were collapsed, and singletons that could not be merged were discarded. By aligning reads against IMGT, V, D and J genes, CDR3 length, and insertions or deletions at six rearrangement sites were assigned. Within each subset, clonotype counts were normalized to the number of sorted cells before true diversity and Gini coefficients were calculated with the tcR R package. The overlap coefficient, calculated on TCRB nucleotide sequences, was used to quantify repertoire sharing. Out-of-frame TCRB sequences from naive cells were analyzed as a proxy for the pre-selection repertoire. TCRdb retrieved this table from immuneACCESS and kept in-frame rearrangements only. Not all clones are present; in checked studies, unresolved V genes account for under half, and no reason is known for the remainder. Clone size and V and J calls were adopted from that table, with D and trimming inferred from the DNA. This sample holds 150,000 to 200,000 clones; more than 60% were observed only once. About 0.081% of the sample lies in the top ten.

This clone was observed a handful of times. This receptor's antigen is unknown. No qualities accompany the bases; no much larger clone lies one base away. This same CDR3 is encoded by further DNA sequences in the sample. Reading the germline V gene (reference sequence) gives CDR1 DFQATT and CDR2 SNEGSKA. The CDR3 holds 11 amino acids from the cysteine to the phenylalanine. Only the CDR3 portion is preserved as DNA: 33 bases, with reading frame beginning at the first base. V trim: 3 bases; J trim: 5 bases; unmatched bases: 0. Sequenced input: naive CD4+ T cells from blood. This sample's cell subset or site label indicates: true naive CD4+ T cells. This TCR was recovered from a man aged 30-40 years with type 1 diabetes. The rearranged chain carries TRBV20-1 and TRBJ2-5, with 7 bases aligning to TRBD2. CDR3 protein: CSASGGETQYF. The DNA sequence is as follows: TGCAGTGCTAGCGGGGGGGAGACCCAGTACTTC.